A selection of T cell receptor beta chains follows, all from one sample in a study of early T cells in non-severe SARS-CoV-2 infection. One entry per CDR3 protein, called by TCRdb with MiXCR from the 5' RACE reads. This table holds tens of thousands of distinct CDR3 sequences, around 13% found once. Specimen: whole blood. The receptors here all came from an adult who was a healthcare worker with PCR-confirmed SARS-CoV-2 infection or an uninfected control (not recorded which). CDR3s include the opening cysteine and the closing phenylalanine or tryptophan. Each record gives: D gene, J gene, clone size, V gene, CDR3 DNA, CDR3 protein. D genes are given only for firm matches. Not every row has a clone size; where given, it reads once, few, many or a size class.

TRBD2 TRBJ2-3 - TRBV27 TGTGCCAGCAGTTTTTACGGGAGGGCGGATACGCAGTATTTT CASSFYGRADTQYF
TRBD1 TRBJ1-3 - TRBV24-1 TGTGCCACCCAGGGGGGATCTGGAAACACCATATATTTT CATQGGSGNTIYF
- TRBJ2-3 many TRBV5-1 TGCGCCAGCAGCTTGGGTTCGGCTAATTCAGGAGATACGCAGTATTTT CASSLGSANSGDTQYF
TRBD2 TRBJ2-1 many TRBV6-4 TGTGCCAGCAGACGGGGGGGAAACAATGAGCAGTTCTTC CASRRGGNNEQFF
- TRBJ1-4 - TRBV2 TGTGCCAGCCAGGACAGTATCGGGGAAAAACTGTTTTTT CASQDSIGEKLFF
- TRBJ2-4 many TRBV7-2 TGTGCCAGCAGCTTAAACTTGGCAGGGGGGCATGGAAATATTCAGTACTTC CASSLNLAGGHGNIQYF
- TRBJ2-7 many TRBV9 TGTGCCAGCAGCGTCACAGGTTCTTACGAGCAGTACTTC CASSVTGSYEQYF
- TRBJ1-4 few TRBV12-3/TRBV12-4 TGTGCCAGCAGTTTTCAGGGCGAAAAACTGTTTTTT CASSFQGEKLFF
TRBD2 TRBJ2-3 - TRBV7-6 TGTGCCAGCAGCTTACGAGGACTAGCGGGCCCTAGCACAGATACGCAGTATTTT CASSLRGLAGPSTDTQYF
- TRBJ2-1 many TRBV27 TGTGCCAGCAGGGGTTTCAGGGATGAGCAGTTCTTC CASRGFRDEQFF
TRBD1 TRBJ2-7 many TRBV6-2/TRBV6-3 TGTGCCAGCAGTAGGACACAGGGGTTAGGCTCCTACGAGCAGTACTTC CASSRTQGLGSYEQYF
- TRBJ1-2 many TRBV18 TGTGCCAGCTCACCGTACGCTCTTTCGGGACACACTCTCGGCTACACCTTC CASSPYALSGHTLGYTF
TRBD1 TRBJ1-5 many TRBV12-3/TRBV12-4 TGTGCCAGCAGTCCCAGGACAGGTCGGGGCAATCAGCCCCAGCATTTT CASSPRTGRGNQPQHF
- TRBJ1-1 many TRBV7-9 TGTGCCAGCAGCTTAGGGGGCGCTGGGGACACTGAAGCTTTCTTT CASSLGGAGDTEAFF
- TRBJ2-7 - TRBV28 TGTGCCAGCAGTTCGAGTAAGTCCTACGAGCAGTACTTC CASSSSKSYEQYF
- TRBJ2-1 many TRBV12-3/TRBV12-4 TGTGCCAGCAGTCGGACCCCCCGTCGCCATGAGCAGTTCTTC CASSRTPRRHEQFF
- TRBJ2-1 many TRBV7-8 TGTGCCAGCAGCTTAGTAGCGACCCTCCATGAGCAGTTCTTC CASSLVATLHEQFF
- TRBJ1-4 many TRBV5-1 TGCGCCAGCAGCTTGGAATTCGGGCGTGGGGAAAAACTGTTTTTT CASSLEFGRGEKLFF
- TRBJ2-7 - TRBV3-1 TGTGCCAGCAGCCAAGGCAACAGTCCAGGGTACGAGCAGTACTTC CASSQGNSPGYEQYF
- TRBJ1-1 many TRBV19 TGTGCCACCGCGGGACGTACCACTGAAGCTTTCTTT CATAGRTTEAFF
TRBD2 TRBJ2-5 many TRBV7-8 TGTGCCAGCAGCGCCTACGGACTAGCGGGGGGTAAAGAGACCCAGTACTTC CASSAYGLAGGKETQYF
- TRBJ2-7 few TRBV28 TGTGCCAGCAAAGGTGGGACTTTCGCCTACGAGCAGTACTTC CASKGGTFAYEQYF
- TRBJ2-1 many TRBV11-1 TGTGCCAGCAGCTTATGGGCCACGCCAAGGCATGAGCAGTTCTTC CASSLWATPRHEQFF
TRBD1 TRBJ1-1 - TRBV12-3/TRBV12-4 TGTGCCAGCAGCCGACAGGGGCTGAACTCTGAAGCTTTCTTT CASSRQGLNSEAFF
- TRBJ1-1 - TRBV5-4 TGTGCCAGCACCCCGGTGGGGGGGAGGACTGAAGCTTTCTTT CASTPVGGRTEAFF
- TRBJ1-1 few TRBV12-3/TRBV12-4 TGTGCCAGCAGTTTCCCGAACACTGAAGCTTTCTTT CASSFPNTEAFF
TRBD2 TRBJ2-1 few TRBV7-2 TGTGCCAGCAGCCCCGGGACTAGCGGTACCAATGAGCAGTTCTTC CASSPGTSGTNEQFF
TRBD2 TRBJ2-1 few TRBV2 TGTGCCAGCAGTGAGTCTAGCGGGACTGAGCAGTTCTTC CASSESSGTEQFF
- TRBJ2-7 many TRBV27 TGTGCCAGCAGTTTATACGGCTCCTACGAGCAGTACTTC CASSLYGSYEQYF
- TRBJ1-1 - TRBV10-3 TGTGCCATCAGGCCCGACAGATCTATGAACACTGAAGCTTTCTTT CAIRPDRSMNTEAFF
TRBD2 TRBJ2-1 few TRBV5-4 TGTGCCAGCAGCTTGGGTCTAGCGGGAGGGCCGAACAAGTTCGATTCGCGGTTCTTC CASSLGLAGGPNKFDSRFF
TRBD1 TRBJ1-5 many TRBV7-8 TGTGCCAGCAGCTCCTACAGGGGAGGAGGAAGCAATCAGCCCCAGCATTTT CASSSYRGGGSNQPQHF
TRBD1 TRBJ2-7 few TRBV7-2 TGTGCCAGCAGCTCCCGGGACAGTTCCTACGAGCAGTACTTC CASSSRDSSYEQYF
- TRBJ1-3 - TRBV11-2 TGTGCCAGCAGCCTTGGACGGCTCCTCTCTGGAAACACCATATATTTT CASSLGRLLSGNTIYF
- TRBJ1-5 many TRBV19 TGTGCCAGTAGTGCTCAGACAGGTTTGAATCAGCCCCAGCATTTT CASSAQTGLNQPQHF
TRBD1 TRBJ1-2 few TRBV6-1 TGTGCCAGCAGACCGGGACAGCTCGCTAACTATGGCTACACCTTC CASRPGQLANYGYTF
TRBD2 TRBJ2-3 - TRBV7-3 TGTGCCAGCAGCTTGAGCGGGGGTCGCACAGATACGCAGTATTTT CASSLSGGRTDTQYF
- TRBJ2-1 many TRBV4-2 TGTGCCAGCAGCCAGAGGGATGAGCAGTTCTTC CASSQRDEQFF
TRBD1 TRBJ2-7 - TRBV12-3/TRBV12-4 TGTGCCAGCAGTTCCTCGACAGGGAAAGAGCAGTACTTC CASSSSTGKEQYF
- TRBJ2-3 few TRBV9 TGTGCCAGCAGCGTAGTCGAAGATACGCAGTATTTT CASSVVEDTQYF
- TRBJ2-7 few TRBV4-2 TGTGCCAGCAGCCAAGACAGGGTAGCGCCTCATCCTAACGAGCAGTACTTC CASSQDRVAPHPNEQYF
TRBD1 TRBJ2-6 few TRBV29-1 TGCAGCGTTGACACAGGGGCTACCCCTGGGGCCAACGTCCTGACTTTC CSVDTGATPGANVLTF
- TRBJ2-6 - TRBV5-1 TGCGCCAGCAGACCTACAGGGCCCTCTGGGGCCAACGTCCTGACTTTC CASRPTGPSGANVLTF
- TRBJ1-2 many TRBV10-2 TGCGCCAGCAGTGACCAGGGGACCAACGCAAACTATGGCTACACCTTC CASSDQGTNANYGYTF
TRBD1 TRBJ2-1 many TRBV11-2 TGTGCCACCGGGACAGGGGTCTACAATGAGCAGTTCTTC CATGTGVYNEQFF
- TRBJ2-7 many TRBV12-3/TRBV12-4 TGTGCCAGCAGTGTCGGACTGACACCGAGCGAGCAGTACTTC CASSVGLTPSEQYF
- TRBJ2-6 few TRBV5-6 TGTGCCAGCAGCTTGGCCTTGTTGGGTGGTGGGGCCAACGTCCTGACTTTC CASSLALLGGGANVLTF
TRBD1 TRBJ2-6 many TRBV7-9 TGTGCCAGCAGCAGAGCGACAGGGTTCACCACCGGGGCCAACGTCCTGACTTTC CASSRATGFTTGANVLTF
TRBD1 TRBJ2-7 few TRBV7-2 TGTGCCAGCAGCTTAGGTCCAGGACAGGGAATCTACGAGCAGTACTTC CASSLGPGQGIYEQYF
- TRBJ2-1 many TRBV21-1 TGTGCCAGCAGCAAAGGAGTCGATGAGCAGTTCTTC CASSKGVDEQFF
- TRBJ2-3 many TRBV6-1 TGTGCCAGCAGTGATAGCCTCTCCGATACGCAGTATTTT CASSDSLSDTQYF
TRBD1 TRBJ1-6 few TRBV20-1 TGCAGTGCTAGAGATACCCAGGGGGACTCACCCCTCCACTTT CSARDTQGDSPLHF
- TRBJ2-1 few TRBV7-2 TGTGCCAGCAGCTTATCGACTCTGGAAGGGGGGAGTGAGCAGTTCTTC CASSLSTLEGGSEQFF
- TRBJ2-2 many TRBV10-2 TGCGCCAGCAGTGAGTTTTCGGACACCCCCACCGGGGAGCTGTTTTTT CASSEFSDTPTGELFF
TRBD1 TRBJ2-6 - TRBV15 TGTGCCACCAGCAGAGGACAGGGGCGATGGGGGGCCAACGTCCTGACTTTC CATSRGQGRWGANVLTF
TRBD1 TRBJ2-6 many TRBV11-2 TGTGCCAGCAGCTTAGTTGGCAGGGGGCGTTCTGGGGCCAACGTCCTGACTTTC CASSLVGRGRSGANVLTF